This TCR beta chain was captured in a study of Tregs in tolerant kidney transplant recipients (dated 2019 in TCRdb). About the full investigation: The study applied TCRbeta sequencing to find donor-specific regulatory T cells before combined kidney and bone marrow transplantation and then followed those same cells after transplant. In a few healthy controls, several methods of expanding Tregs specific for an allogeneic donor were compared by TCRbeta repertoire sequencing.

Unstimulated Tregs (CD4+CD25+CD127-), CD4+ non-Tregs (CD4+CD25-), CD4 and CD8 cells were FACS-sorted from thawed PBMCs. Blood from healthy controls was obtained either as purchased buffy coats or from healthy volunteers. Healthy control blood was separated into PBMCs by Ficoll density gradient and cryopreserved, and patient PBMCs were collected both before and after transplant. As to this clone: The target of this receptor is not known. No base quality values were provided; no much bigger clone lies one nucleotide off.

Broad study findings and their caveats: Biological reproducibility was not directly addressed, though technical replication error appeared minimal. Expanding Tregs with activated donor B cells appeared to identify the most biologically relevant and donor-specific TCRbeta repertoire. Because only a small number of patients were included, the study had limitations, and the results will need to be validated in larger populations as well as under other immunosuppression protocols.

Genomic DNA was extracted from sorted cells with the QIAGEN DNeasy Blood and Tissue Kit for TCRbeta CDR3 sequencing. High-throughput TCRbeta CDR3 sequencing was carried out commercially through immunoSEQ, with PCR amplification with bias correction and internal controls included. Processing in the source paper ran as follows. Unique productive TCRbeta sequences were defined by CDR3 nucleotide sequence when primers matched and otherwise by CDR3 amino acid sequence together with Vbeta and Jbeta genes. As a correction for sorting error, sequences shared between sorted populations at a frequency ratio of 2:1 or less were discarded, and the remaining shared sequences were assigned to the higher population. Donor-reactive sequences were defined as at least 5-fold expanded in CFSE-low cells versus unstimulated cells, with frequency of at least 0.01% in CFSE-low cells. Repertoire divergence was quantified by Jensen-Shannon divergence using the top 100 TCRbeta sequences ranked by frequency. For samples with multiple sequencing runs, sorting error was corrected separately for each run before the runs were pooled. Not all clones reach the TCRdb copy of this immuneACCESS table, which keeps in-frame sequences only. Checked studies attribute under half of the gap to unresolved V genes and leave the rest unexplained. That table is the source of V, J and clone size, and D and trimming were worked out from the DNA. The sample includes under 100,000 clones, with around 90% observed a single time. 4.5% to 5% of the sample is taken by the ten largest.

The clonotype comes from a human donor in good health. Sequencing was carried out using CD8+ T cells from blood.

The CDR3 region has the sequence CASSSSGPGHLLGQFF. The nucleotide sequence is TGTGCCAGCAGTTCCTCGGGACCGGGACACCTACTAGGGCAGTTCTTC. The chain uses TRBV27 and TRBJ2-1, with TRBD1 perhaps the D gene, on 6 matching bases. Trimming at the junction amounts to 4 bases on V and 12 bases on J, and the germline ends lie 25 bases apart. Including cysteine and phenylalanine, the CDR3 has 16 amino acids. CDR3 DNA is the only sequence kept; it has 48 bases, read in frame from the first base. The germline V gene (reference sequence) sets CDR1 to MNHEY and CDR2 to SMNVEV.